This T cell receptor (beta chain) was observed in a study of T cell changes during pregnancy in multiple sclerosis (dated by TCRdb to the late 2010s). Study-wide context: The study looked at changes in the T cell repertoire across pregnancy in women with multiple sclerosis.

The germline V end is reduced by 6 bases and the J end by 6 bases; junction bases left unmatched: 7. Sequences SGHTA (CDR1) and FQGTGA (CDR2) are obtained from the germline V gene. From cysteine to phenylalanine, the CDR3 is 16 amino acids long. The read is trimmed to its CDR3 DNA, 48 bases read in frame from base 1. Libraries were built with the immunoSEQ multiplex PCR assay. The source is immuneACCESS, and TCRdb retained only in-frame sequences with V and J called. Part of the clones is not carried over; for the studies checked, unresolved V genes explain less than half of this, and the remainder is unexplained. For this sample the table gives fewer than 70,000 clones, of which 92% were detected only once. About 1.5% of the sample is held by the ten biggest clonotypes. Worth noting for this clone: This clone's antigen is unknown. No base quality information exists; no much larger clone differs at one position.

This receptor was identified in a female donor with multiple sclerosis, enrolled in a pregnancy study. This sequence uses TRBV7-3 and TRBJ2-1, and 14 junction bases match TRBD2. Sample: peripheral blood, taken in the second trimester of pregnancy. The bases are TGTGCCAGCAGTCGGACCGGGACTAGCGGGAGCAATGAGCAGTTCTTC. Translated, this gives CASSRTGTSGSNEQFF.